This T cell receptor beta chain derives from a study of blood T cell repertoires in COVID-19. Across the study: Samples taken during acute and convalescent COVID-19 were collected in the United States, Italy and Spain.

Germline V gene sequence: CDR1 LGHDT, CDR2 YNNKEL (reference sequence). The CDR3 is made up of 14 amino acids. J gave up 4 bases and V 1 base, and 4 bases lay outside the gene matches. The repertoire was sequenced with immunoSEQ multiplex PCR; TCRdb's copy has only in-frame clones and lacks some. The sample lists over 45,000 clones; roughly 80% were seen once. V gene TRBV3-1 (or the pseudogene TRBV3-2) combines with J gene TRBJ2-7, with 7 positions matching TRBD2. The sample comprised peripheral blood. The clonotype originates from a man aged 55-75 years with active COVID-19. The CDR3 loop reads CASSQGGSRYEQYF. CDR3 DNA sequence: TGTGCCAGCAGCCAAGGCGGGAGTAGGTACGAGCAGTACTTC.